The 30 T cell receptor beta chains presented below share a single source sample, sequenced in a study of cytomegalovirus exposure and HLA in healthy donors. Primers for the PCR totalled 60 Vbeta and 13 Jbeta. Method: immunoSEQ multiplex PCR; TCRdb's copy keeps in-frame clones and lacks some. The sample consists of some 200,000 clones, 65% to 80% of them appearing once. Material: PBMCs. The receptors here all came from a middle-aged man in good health and CMV-seronegative.

This clone was seen only once. The chain links TRBV19 to TRBJ1-5, with TRBD1 as a possible D gene (6 bases). The CDR3 has 13 amino acids. Trimming left V 3 bases short and J 6 bases short, with 9 bases between. Per the germline V gene, CDR1 is LNHDA and CDR2 is SQIVND (reference sequence). The CDR3 DNA follows: TGTGCCAGTAGTATTCAGGGGCCTCAGCCCCAGCATTTT. Translating it yields CASSIQGPQPQHF.

The rearrangement links TRBV27 to TRBJ2-5; 9 bases map to TRBD2. V was clipped by 2 bases and J by 4 bases; unmatched bases: 20. CDR1 is MNHEY and CDR2 is SMNVEV in the germline V gene (reference sequence). CDR3 length: 20 residues. This chain's CDR3 is CASSLIPFYSGSLIGETQYF. The CDR3 DNA follows: TGTGCCAGCAGTTTAATCCCGTTTTATAGCGGGAGCCTCATAGGAGAGACCCAGTACTTC.

The J gene is TRBJ1-5, the V gene TRBV28, with 8 bases aligning to TRBD1. The CDR3 sequence is 14 residues long. With 7 bases clipped from V and 6 bases from J, the junction kept 8 bases outside the gene matches. From germline, CDR1 is MDHEN and CDR2 SYDVKM. The DNA of the CDR3 is TGTGCCAGCACCGAGGACAGGGTTTTTCAGCCCCAGCATTTT. Translated, it gives CASTEDRVFQPQHF.

The V gene is TRBV9, the J gene TRBJ2-2, with TRBD2 matching 7 bases. The CDR3 spans 15 residues. CDR1 is SGDLS and CDR2 is YYNGEE in the germline V gene. Germline trimming cut 4 bases from V and 4 bases from J; bases unmatched to any gene: 7. In DNA form, the CDR3 reads TGTGCCAGCAGCCCCCGGGGGGAACCCACCGGGGAGCTGTTTTTT. Protein product: CASSPRGEPTGELFF.

The CDR3 loop is CASSLGDSNEKLFF. DNA for the CDR3: TGTGCCAGCAGCTTAGGGGACAGTAATGAAAAACTGTTTTTT. V gene TRBV7-8 combines with J gene TRBJ1-4; 7 bases fit TRBD1. The CDR3 consists of 14 residues. Losses at the gene ends were 1 base for V and 4 bases for J; bases not matched to a gene: 0. Per germline, CDR1 SGHVS and CDR2 FQNEAQ.

This chain connects TRBV19 to TRBJ2-7, with 7 bases identical to TRBD2. CDR1 and CDR2 (germline): LNHDA, SQIVND (reference sequence). With V trimmed by 6 bases and J by 4 bases, 12 bases remained unmatched. This CDR3 spans 15 amino acids. CDR3 sequence: CASRGKEAGVYEQYF. The CDR3 nucleotides read TGTGCCAGTAGGGGGAAGGAGGCGGGAGTTTACGAGCAGTACTTC.

Only a few counts were recorded for this clone. The V and J genes are TRBV6-1 and TRBJ2-7, with 7 bases aligning to TRBD2. Losses at the gene ends were 5 bases for V and 7 bases for J; bases not matched to a gene: 8. The germline V gene has CDR1 MNHNS and CDR2 SASEGT. The CDR3 length is 13 residues. CDR3 in DNA: TGTGCCAGCAGTTTATCGACTAGCAAGGAGCAGTACTTC. Its translation: CASSLSTSKEQYF.

J is TRBJ2-5 and V is TRBV4-2; 7 bases are shared with TRBD1. In germline, CDR1 is LGHNA, CDR2 YNFKEQ. J lost 3 bases, V lost 5 bases, and 3 bases had no gene match. The CDR3 has 13 amino acids. CDR3 protein: CASSYGQEETQYF. The CDR3 DNA reads as TGTGCCAGCAGCTACGGACAGGAAGAGACCCAGTACTTC.

This clone occurred a few times. The gene calls are TRBV6-1 and TRBJ1-1, with 7 bases fitting TRBD1. With V trimmed by 1 base and J by 6 bases, 5 bases remained unmatched. The CDR3 extends over 14 amino acids. CDR1 and CDR2 (germline): MNHNS, SASEGT. This CDR3 is CASSEGTGWAEAFF. The CDR3, as DNA: TGTGCCAGCAGTGAAGGGACAGGTTGGGCTGAAGCTTTCTTT.

V and J are TRBV9 and TRBJ1-1; D ambiguous. V was trimmed by 3 bases and J by 4 bases, leaving 16 bases between them. Germline assignment: CDR1 SGDLS and CDR2 YYNGEE. The CDR3 loop spans 15 amino acids. The CDR3 DNA sequence: TGTGCCAGCAGCGCCGCAGGATCTAGCGGCACTGAAGCTTTCTTT. This gives the protein CASSAAGSSGTEAFF. Combining the CDR3 with reference TRBV9 and TRBJ1-1 gives the whole variable domain DSGVTQTPKHLITATGQRVTLRCSPRSGDLSVYWYQQSLDQGLQFLIQYYNGEERAKGNILERFSAQQFPDLHSELNLSSLELGDSALYFCASSAAGSSGTEAFFGQGTRLTVV.

The chain carries TRBV30 and TRBJ2-3; 12 bases are a match to TRBD2. The germline V gene has CDR1 GTSNPN and CDR2 SVGIG (reference sequence). The CDR3 runs to 17 residues. V trimming: 5 bases; J trimming: 0 bases; junction bases outside the gene matches: 9. The CDR3 nucleotides are TGTGCCTGGGAAGCTAGCGGGAGGGCGCCTAGCACAGATACGCAGTATTTT. Translation: CAWEASGRAPSTDTQYF.

V and J are TRBV9 and TRBJ2-1; the D gene is possibly TRBD2 (5 bases). CDR3 length: 16 residues. From germline, CDR1 is SGDLS and CDR2 YYNGEE. Trimming pared 1 base from V and 0 bases from J, leaving 11 bases between. This CDR3 is CASSVMGRSSYNEQFF. The DNA of the CDR3 is TGTGCCAGCAGCGTAATGGGGAGAAGCTCCTACAATGAGCAGTTCTTC.

This clone was recorded once. The chain uses TRBV7-7 and TRBJ2-5, with TRBD2 matching over 12 bases. V lost 2 bases, J lost 5 bases, and 6 bases stayed unmatched. Germline V gives CDR1 SSHAT, CDR2 FNYEAQ (reference sequence). CDR3 size: 16 residues. The CDR3 loop is CASSLTGLAGSETQYF. DNA of the CDR3: TGTGCCAGCAGCTTAACCGGACTAGCGGGATCCGAGACCCAGTACTTC.

The V call is TRBV5-1, the J call TRBJ1-2, with D perhaps TRBD1 (5 bases). CDR1 and CDR2 (germline): SGHRS, YFSETQ. The CDR3 runs 15 residues. Trimming removed 4 bases at V and 1 base at J, with 14 bases between. The CDR3 coding sequence is TGCGCCAGCAGCCCCGGACGCAGGGATAACTATGGCTACACCTTC. Protein sequence: CASSPGRRDNYGYTF.

The chain employs TRBV2 and TRBJ1-2; possibly TRBD1 for D (6 bases). Germline assignment: CDR1 SNHLY and CDR2 FYNNEI. The CDR3 extends over 15 amino acids. Trimming removed 4 bases at V and 4 bases at J, with 16 bases between. Here the CDR3 reads CASSVGRGVGYGYTF. The CDR3 bases are TGTGCCAGCAGTGTAGGCAGGGGAGTTGGCTATGGCTACACCTTC.

This clone was picked up a small number of times. The chain has TRBV28 and TRBJ1-1; D gene uncertain. V shed 3 bases and J shed 10 bases, with 12 bases lying between them. There are 12 residues in the CDR3. Germline values: CDR1 MDHEN, CDR2 SYDVKM. The CDR3 region is CASSLAASRAFF. The CDR3 DNA is TGTGCCAGCAGTTTGGCGGCCAGTCGAGCTTTCTTT.

The rearrangement joins TRBV6-1 to TRBJ2-5; 15 nucleotides match TRBD2. After removal of 5 bases from V and 6 bases from J, the junction contained 4 bases not matched to a gene. CDR3 length equals 15 residues. Germline values: CDR1 MNHNS, CDR2 SASEGT. CDR3 DNA sequence: TGTGCCAGCAGTAAGGGGACTAGCGGGAGGCAGACCCAGTACTTC. Amino acid sequence: CASSKGTSGRQTQYF.

The chain carries TRBV5-1 and TRBJ1-5; 7 nucleotides line up with TRBD1. In germline, CDR1 is SGHRS, CDR2 YFSETQ. V was clipped by 2 bases and J by 0 bases; unmatched bases: 2. The CDR3 sequence is 15 residues long. The CDR3 region is CASSLQGNSNQPQHF. As DNA, the CDR3 is TGCGCCAGCAGCTTACAGGGGAATAGCAATCAGCCCCAGCATTTT.

The CDR3 nucleotides are TGTGCCAGCAGCCCCACCAGCACCGGGGAGCTGTTTTTT. Its protein product is CASSPTSTGELFF. The genes are TRBV13 and TRBJ2-2, with D hard to call. CDR3 length: 13 residues. Trimming pared 5 bases from V and 4 bases from J, leaving 8 bases between. Germline assignment: CDR1 PRHDT and CDR2 FYEKMQ (reference sequence).

The chain is built from TRBV28 and TRBJ2-7; D unclear. V was shortened by 5 bases and J by 0 bases, with 8 bases between the two germline ends. This CDR3 is 13 amino acids long. From germline, CDR1 is MDHEN and CDR2 SYDVKM. The CDR3 DNA sequence: TGTGCCAGCAGTGATCCGAGCTCCTACGAGCAGTACTTC. It codes for CASSDPSSYEQYF.

This clone was counted only a few times. The chain recombines TRBV5-6 with TRBJ2-1; TRBD2 matches 9 bases. The ends lost 1 base at V and 10 bases at J; junction bases unmatched: 6. The CDR3 sequence is 14 residues long. From germline, CDR1 is SGHDT and CDR2 YYEEEE. The CDR3 nucleotides are TGTGCCAGCAGCTTGTTTAGCGGGAGAGGGGAGCAGTTCTTC. Its protein product is CASSLFSGRGEQFF.

The V and J genes are TRBV7-6 and TRBJ2-7; 9 bases match TRBD1. The germline V gene encodes CDR1 SGHVS and CDR2 FNYEAQ. The CDR3 spans 15 residues. V gave up 5 bases and J gave up 3 bases; unmatched junction bases: 8. Here the CDR3 reads CASSAQTGGFYEQYF. In DNA, the CDR3 is TGTGCCAGCAGCGCCCAGACAGGGGGGTTCTACGAGCAGTACTTC.

This clone was recorded only once. This chain joins TRBV5-8 and TRBJ2-5; D perhaps matches TRBD1 (5 bases). The CDR3 has 14 amino acids. Germline V gives CDR1 SGHTS, CDR2 YDEGEE. Trimming removed 0 bases at V and 1 base at J, with 7 bases between. CDR3 in amino acids: CASSLVQGQETQYF. The DNA for the CDR3 is TGTGCCAGCAGCTTGGTCCAGGGCCAAGAGACCCAGTACTTC.

The J gene is TRBJ1-2, the V gene TRBV5-1, with 8 bases fitting TRBD1. Losses at the gene ends were 4 bases for V and 4 bases for J; bases not matched to a gene: 6. Per the germline V gene, CDR1 is SGHRS and CDR2 is YFSETQ. The CDR3 is 14 residues long. The CDR3: CASSRQGLSYGYTF. Written as DNA, the CDR3 is TGCGCCAGCAGCCGACAGGGGCTAAGCTATGGCTACACCTTC. Drawing the rest from reference TRBV5-1 and TRBJ1-2, the complete variable domain is KAGVTQTPRYLIKTRGQQVTLSCSPISGHRSVSWYQQTPGQGLQFLFEYFSETQRNKGNFPGRFSGRQFSNSRSEMNVSTLELGDSALYLCASSRQGLSYGYTFGSGTRLTVV.

V usage is TRBV9 and J usage is TRBJ2-7; the D gene is possibly TRBD2 (6 bases). With 0 bases removed from V and 6 bases from J, the gap between germline ends came to 16 bases. CDR3 length: 15 amino acids. Germline-derived CDR1 and CDR2 are SGDLS and YYNGEE. The CDR3 region has the DNA TGTGCCAGCAGCGTAGAGGGACTCGAGGGAAGCGAGCAGTACTTC. It is translated as CASSVEGLEGSEQYF. The variable domain in full, with the rest retrieved from reference TRBV9 and TRBJ2-7, is DSGVTQTPKHLITATGQRVTLRCSPRSGDLSVYWYQQSLDQGLQFLIQYYNGEERAKGNILERFSAQQFPDLHSELNLSSLELGDSALYFCASSVEGLEGSEQYFGPGTRLTVT.

This clone has just a few counts. CDR3 amino acids: CATSRVREAPYGGYTF. CDR3 in DNA: TGTGCCACCAGCAGAGTTAGGGAGGCCCCCTACGGTGGCTACACCTTC. V gene TRBV15 combines with J gene TRBJ1-2; D unresolved. Germline-derived CDR1 and CDR2 are LNHNV and YYDKDF (reference sequence). This CDR3 region has 16 residues. Trimming cost V 1 base and J 7 bases, with 19 bases left between them.

The genes are TRBV4-1 and TRBJ2-1; 9 bases map to TRBD1. This CDR3 has 15 residues. V gave up 2 bases and J gave up 6 bases; unmatched junction bases: 5. Germline V lookup: CDR1 MGHRA, CDR2 YSYEKL. The CDR3 protein is CASSQPGQGSNEQFF. The CDR3 DNA reads TGCGCCAGCAGCCAACCGGGACAGGGCTCCAATGAGCAGTTCTTC.

V gene TRBV4-1 combines with J gene TRBJ2-4; unclear D gene. CDR3 length: 16 amino acids. Per germline, CDR1 MGHRA and CDR2 YSYEKL. V gave up 2 bases and J gave up 1 base, with 12 bases separating them. The CDR3 protein is CASSQLFPVAKNIQYF. Here the CDR3 DNA reads TGCGCCAGCAGCCAACTTTTCCCCGTGGCCAAAAACATTCAGTACTTC.

The V call is TRBV21-1, the J call TRBJ2-2; the DNA was not compared with TRBD1, the D call given in the table. TRBV21-1 counts as a pseudogene. The length of the CDR3 is 20 residues. The CDR3: CASSQFSDNRERTNTGELFF. CDR3 sequence (DNA): TGTGCCAGCAGCCAATTTTCGGACAATCGTGAGCGTACTAACACCGGGGAGCTGTTTTTT.

This sequence joins TRBV6-4 and TRBJ2-7, with 8 nucleotides matching TRBD2. V lost 4 bases to trimming and J lost 5 bases; unmatched junction nucleotides: 7. The germline V gene has CDR1 MRHNA and CDR2 SNTAGT. There are 14 residues in the CDR3. The CDR3 nucleotides read TGTGCCAGCAGTGTAATAGCGGGATCCCACGAGCAGTACTTC. Amino acid sequence: CASSVIAGSHEQYF.